This T cell receptor beta chain comes out of a study of cytomegalovirus exposure and HLA in healthy donors. Study-wide results and limits: The productive fraction for most TCR beta V segments was about 87% or about 30% in an earlier analysis.

This clone was counted a few times. What it binds is not known. The sample has other DNA sequences that encode this CDR3 too. Trimming removed 1 base from V and 7 bases from J, with 9 bases in between. This CDR3 comprises 13 residues. The germline gives CDR1 SGHNT, CDR2 YYREEE (reference sequence). Amplification used 60 Vbeta primers and 13 Jbeta primers. TCRdb's table, derived via immunoSEQ multiplex PCR, lists solely in-frame clones and lacks some. The data hold about 270,000 clones, with 65% to 85% observed a single time. The clonotype comes from a female donor in good health and CMV-seronegative. Specimen: PBMCs. The chain links TRBV5-4 to TRBJ2-1, with D perhaps TRBD2 (7 bases). CDR3 in DNA: TGTGCCAGCAGCTTGAGGGGGGGGAATGAGCAGTTCTTC. The encoded protein is CASSLRGGNEQFF.